Below, one T cell receptor (beta chain) is given with its context. Its cognate antigen is unknown. No CMV serostatus was recorded for this donor. The CDR3 sequence is 14 residues long. Trimming pared 5 bases from V and 6 bases from J, leaving 14 bases between. Per the germline V gene, CDR1 is SEHNR and CDR2 is FQNEAQ (reference sequence). This sample stems from a study of cytomegalovirus exposure and HLA in healthy donors. Study information: The early release's HLA-typed donors yielded roughly 85 million unique TCRs. General study findings and limits: In a later analysis, V- and J-gene trimming of beta chains associated with a DCLRE1C missense variant, replicated independently.

The primer mix had 60 Vbeta and 13 Jbeta primers. In the original workflow: An analysis performed later counted roughly 79 million unique TCR beta chains (roughly 11 million of them shared). Data came from immunoSEQ multiplex PCR; TCRdb stores just in-frame clones and leaves some out. V, J and clone size are those of that table, while D and trimming were read from the DNA. Among some 140,000 clones listed, roughly 75% were seen once. The chain couples TRBV7-9 to TRBJ2-1; no clear D gene. Material: PBMCs. The TCR comes from a man aged 25 to 45 in good health. CDR3 residues: CASSVSLSSNEQFF. The CDR3 DNA follows: TGTGCCAGCAGCGTTTCCCTCAGTTCCAATGAGCAGTTCTTC. Supplemented by reference TRBV7-9 and TRBJ2-1, the full variable domain reads DTGVSQNPRHKITKRGQNVTFRCDPISEHNRLYWYRQTLGQGPEFLTYFQNEAQLEKSRLLSDRFSAERPKGSFSTLEIQRTEQGDSAMYLCASSVSLSSNEQFFGPGTRLTVL.